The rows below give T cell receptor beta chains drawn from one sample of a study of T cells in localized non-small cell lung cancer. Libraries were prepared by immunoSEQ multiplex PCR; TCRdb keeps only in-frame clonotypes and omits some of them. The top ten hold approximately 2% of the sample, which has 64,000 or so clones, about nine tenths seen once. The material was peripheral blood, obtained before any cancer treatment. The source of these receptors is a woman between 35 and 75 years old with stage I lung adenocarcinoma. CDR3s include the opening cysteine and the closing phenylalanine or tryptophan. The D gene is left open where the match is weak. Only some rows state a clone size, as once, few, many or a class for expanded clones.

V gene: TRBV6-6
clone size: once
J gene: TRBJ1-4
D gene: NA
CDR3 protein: CASSRGPPYEKLFF
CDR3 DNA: TGTGCCAGCAGCAGGGGTCCACCCTACGAAAAACTGTTTTTT

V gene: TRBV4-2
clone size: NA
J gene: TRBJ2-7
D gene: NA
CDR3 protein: CASSQDQVAYEQYF
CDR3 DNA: TGTGCCAGCAGCCAAGATCAGGTAGCGTACGAGCAGTACTTC

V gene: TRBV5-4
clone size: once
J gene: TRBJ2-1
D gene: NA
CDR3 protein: CASSLTPLFAVGVYNEQFF
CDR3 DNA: TGTGCCAGCAGCTTGACTCCTCTCTTCGCGGTCGGTGTTTACAATGAGCAGTTCTTC

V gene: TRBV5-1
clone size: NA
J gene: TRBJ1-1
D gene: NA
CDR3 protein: CASSLPGTEAFF
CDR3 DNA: TGCGCCAGCAGCTTACCGGGAACTGAAGCTTTCTTT

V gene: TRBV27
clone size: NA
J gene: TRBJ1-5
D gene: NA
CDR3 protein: CASSWSSNQPQHF
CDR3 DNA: TGTGCCAGCAGTTGGAGTAGCAATCAGCCCCAGCATTTT

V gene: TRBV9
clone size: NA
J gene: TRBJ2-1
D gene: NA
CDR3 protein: CASSVVDFNNEQFF
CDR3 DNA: TGTGCCAGCAGCGTAGTCGACTTCAACAATGAGCAGTTCTTC

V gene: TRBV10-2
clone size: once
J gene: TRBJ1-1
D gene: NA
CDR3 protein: CASMTERDTEAFF
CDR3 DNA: TGCGCCAGCATGACGGAGAGAGACACTGAAGCTTTCTTT

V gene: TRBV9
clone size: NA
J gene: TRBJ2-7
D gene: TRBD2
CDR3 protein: CASSSLAGHEQYF
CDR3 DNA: TGTGCCAGCAGCTCCCTAGCGGGCCACGAGCAGTACTTC

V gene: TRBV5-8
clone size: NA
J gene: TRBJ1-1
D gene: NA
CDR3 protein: CASSRQMNTEAFF
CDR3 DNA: TGTGCCAGCAGCCGTCAGATGAACACTGAAGCTTTCTTT

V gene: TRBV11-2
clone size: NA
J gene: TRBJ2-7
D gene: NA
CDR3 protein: CASSQGADEQYF
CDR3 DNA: TGTGCCAGCAGCCAGGGCGCGGACGAGCAGTACTTC

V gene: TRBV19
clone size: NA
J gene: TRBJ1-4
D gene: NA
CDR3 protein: CASTDEGATNEKLFF
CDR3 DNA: TGTGCCAGTACCGATGAAGGTGCAACTAATGAAAAACTGTTTTTT

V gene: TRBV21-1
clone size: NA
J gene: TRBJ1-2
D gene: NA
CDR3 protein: CASSKALVDDSGYTF
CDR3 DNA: TGTGCCAGCAGCAAAGCGCTGGTGGATGATTCTGGCTACACCTTC

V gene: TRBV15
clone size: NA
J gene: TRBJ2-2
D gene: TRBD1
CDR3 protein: CATSRVGTGGSGELFF
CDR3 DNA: TGTGCCACCAGCAGAGTCGGGACAGGGGGCTCCGGGGAGCTGTTTTTT

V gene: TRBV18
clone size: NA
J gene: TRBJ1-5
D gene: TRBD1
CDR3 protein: CASSLGQGPQPQHF
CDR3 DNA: TGTGCCAGCTCACTAGGACAGGGCCCTCAGCCCCAGCATTTT

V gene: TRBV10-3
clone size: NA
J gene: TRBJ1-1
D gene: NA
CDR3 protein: CAITPTVNTEAFF
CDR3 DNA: TGTGCCATCACCCCGACAGTTAACACTGAAGCTTTCTTT

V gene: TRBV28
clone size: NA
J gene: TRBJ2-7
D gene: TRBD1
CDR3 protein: CASVFHGQGAYEQYF
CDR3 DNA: TGTGCCAGCGTGTTTCACGGTCAGGGGGCCTACGAGCAGTACTTC

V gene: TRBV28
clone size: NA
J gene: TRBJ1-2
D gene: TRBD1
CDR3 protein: CASSSFPGQGAYNYGYTF
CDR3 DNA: TGTGCCAGCAGTTCCTTCCCGGGACAGGGGGCCTATAACTATGGCTACACCTTC

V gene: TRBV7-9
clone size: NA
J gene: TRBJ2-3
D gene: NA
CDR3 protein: CASSSPLSTDTQYF
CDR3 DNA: TGTGCCAGCAGCTCCCCCTTGAGCACAGATACGCAGTATTTT

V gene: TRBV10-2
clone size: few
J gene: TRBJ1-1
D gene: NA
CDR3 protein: CASSDLNTEAFF
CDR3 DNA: TGCGCCAGCAGTGACCTGAACACTGAAGCTTTCTTT

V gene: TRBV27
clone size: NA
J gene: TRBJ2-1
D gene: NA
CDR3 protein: CASSQDRTGSRGVNEQFF
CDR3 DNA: TGTGCCAGCAGCCAAGACAGGACCGGGTCTAGGGGTGTCAATGAGCAGTTCTTC

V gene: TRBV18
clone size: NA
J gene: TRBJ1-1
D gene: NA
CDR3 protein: CASSSNGGGFSTEAFF
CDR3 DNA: TGTGCCAGCTCTTCCAACGGGGGCGGGTTTTCCACTGAAGCTTTCTTT

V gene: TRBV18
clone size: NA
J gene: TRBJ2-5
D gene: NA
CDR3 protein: CAAAIRIEETQYF
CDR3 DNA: TGTGCCGCGGCAATCCGAATTGAAGAGACCCAGTACTTC

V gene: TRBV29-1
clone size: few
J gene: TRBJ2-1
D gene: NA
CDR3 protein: CSVSGISSYNEQFF
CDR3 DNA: TGCAGCGTCTCTGGCATCAGCTCCTACAATGAGCAGTTCTTC

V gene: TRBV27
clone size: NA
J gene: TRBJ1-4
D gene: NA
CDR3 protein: CASSTTGLEKLFF
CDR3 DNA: TGTGCCAGCAGCACCACCGGACTCGAAAAACTGTTTTTT

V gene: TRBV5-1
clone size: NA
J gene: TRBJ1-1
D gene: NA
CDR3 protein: CASSLDPPPSGTEAFF
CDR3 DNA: TGCGCCAGCAGCTTGGATCCCCCGCCCTCGGGCACTGAAGCTTTCTTT

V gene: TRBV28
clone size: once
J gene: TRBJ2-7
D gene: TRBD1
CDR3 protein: CASSPLHDRGGWRNYEQYF
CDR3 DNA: TGTGCCAGCAGTCCTCTACACGACAGAGGGGGCTGGCGGAACTACGAGCAGTACTTC

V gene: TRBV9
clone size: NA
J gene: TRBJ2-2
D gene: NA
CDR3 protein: CASSVLTVGTGELFF
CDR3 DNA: TGTGCCAGCAGCGTCCTTACCGTTGGGACCGGGGAGCTGTTTTTT

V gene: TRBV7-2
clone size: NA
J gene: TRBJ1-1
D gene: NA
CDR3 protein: CASSPWTVMNTEAFF
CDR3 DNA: TGTGCCAGCAGCCCCTGGACAGTCATGAACACTGAAGCTTTCTTT

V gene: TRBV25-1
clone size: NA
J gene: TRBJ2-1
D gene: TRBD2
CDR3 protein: CASSVPGLAVNEQFF
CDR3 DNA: TGTGCCAGCAGTGTACCGGGACTAGCGGTTAATGAGCAGTTCTTC

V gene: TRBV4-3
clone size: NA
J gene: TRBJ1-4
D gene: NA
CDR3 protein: CASSQDDSANEKLFF
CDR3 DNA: TGCGCCAGCAGCCAAGATGACAGCGCTAATGAAAAACTGTTTTTT

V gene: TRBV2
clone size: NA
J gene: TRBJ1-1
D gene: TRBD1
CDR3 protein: CASRTTGTENTEAFF
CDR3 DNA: TGTGCCAGCAGGACCACCGGGACAGAAAACACTGAAGCTTTCTTT

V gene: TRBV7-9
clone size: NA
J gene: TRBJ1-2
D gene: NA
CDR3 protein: CASSLQGSYGYTF
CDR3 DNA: TGTGCCAGCAGCTTACAGGGGTCCTATGGCTACACCTTC

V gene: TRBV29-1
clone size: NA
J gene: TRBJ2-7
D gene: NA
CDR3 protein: CSVAKLFPGEQYF
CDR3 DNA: TGCAGCGTTGCTAAATTATTTCCCGGCGAGCAGTACTTC

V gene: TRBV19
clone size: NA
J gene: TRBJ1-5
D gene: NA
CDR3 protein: CASRDSFNQPQHF
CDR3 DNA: TGTGCCAGTAGAGACAGTTTCAATCAGCCCCAGCATTTT

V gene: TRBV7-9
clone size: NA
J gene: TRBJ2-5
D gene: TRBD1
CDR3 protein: CASSQGQGRQETQYF
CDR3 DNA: TGTGCCAGCAGCCAGGGACAGGGAAGGCAAGAGACCCAGTACTTC

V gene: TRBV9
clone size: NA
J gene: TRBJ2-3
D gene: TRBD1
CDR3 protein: CASSASRDRVGADTQYF
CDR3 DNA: TGTGCCAGCAGCGCATCCCGGGACAGGGTGGGGGCAGATACGCAGTATTTT

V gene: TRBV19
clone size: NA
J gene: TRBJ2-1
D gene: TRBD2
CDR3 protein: CASSRAGVNNEQFF
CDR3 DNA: TGTGCCAGTAGCCGAGCGGGGGTAAACAATGAGCAGTTCTTC

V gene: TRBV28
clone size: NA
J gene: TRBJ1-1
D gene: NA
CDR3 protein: CASSLGAAKAEAFF
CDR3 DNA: TGTGCCAGCAGTTTAGGGGCAGCGAAGGCTGAAGCTTTCTTT

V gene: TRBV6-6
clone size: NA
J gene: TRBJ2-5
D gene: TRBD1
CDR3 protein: CASSTGTGQETQYF
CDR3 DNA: TGTGCCAGCAGTACCGGGACAGGGCAAGAGACCCAGTACTTC

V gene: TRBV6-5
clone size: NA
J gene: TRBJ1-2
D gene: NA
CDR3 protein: CASSYSPIYGYTF
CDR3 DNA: TGTGCCAGCAGTTACTCCCCGATCTATGGCTACACCTTC

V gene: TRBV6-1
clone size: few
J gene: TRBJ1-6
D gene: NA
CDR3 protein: CASSGQNNSPLHF
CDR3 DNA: TGTGCCAGCAGTGGACAGAATAATTCACCCCTCCACTTT

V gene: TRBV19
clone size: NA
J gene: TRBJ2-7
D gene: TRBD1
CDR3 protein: CASSPHRGRGDRYF
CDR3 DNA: TGTGCCAGTAGTCCCCACAGGGGCCGAGGAGATCGGTACTTC

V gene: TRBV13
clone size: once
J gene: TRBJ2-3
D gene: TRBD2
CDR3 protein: CASSQQEERGGDTQYF
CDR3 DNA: TGTGCCAGCAGCCAACAGGAGGAGCGGGGGGGAGATACGCAGTATTTT

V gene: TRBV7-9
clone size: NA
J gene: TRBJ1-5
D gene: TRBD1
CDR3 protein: CASSRDRGLESNQPQHF
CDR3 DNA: TGTGCCAGCAGCCGGGACAGGGGGCTCGAAAGCAATCAGCCCCAGCATTTT

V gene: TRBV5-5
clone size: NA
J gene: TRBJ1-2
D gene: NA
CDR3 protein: CASRIEQGGLNYGYTF
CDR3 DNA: TGTGCCAGCAGAATTGAACAGGGAGGGCTTAACTATGGCTACACCTTC

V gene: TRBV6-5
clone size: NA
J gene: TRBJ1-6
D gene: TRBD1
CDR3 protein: CASSYSGQENSPLHF
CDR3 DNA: TGTGCCAGCAGTTACTCCGGACAGGAGAACTCACCCCTCCACTTT

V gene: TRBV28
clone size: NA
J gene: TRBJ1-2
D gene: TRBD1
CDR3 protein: CASSYLGQGRGYTF
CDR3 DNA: TGTGCCAGCAGTTATCTGGGACAGGGGAGAGGCTACACCTTC

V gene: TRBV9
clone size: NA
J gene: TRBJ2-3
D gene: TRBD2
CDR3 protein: CASSVELAGAVWGTDTQYF
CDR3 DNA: TGTGCCAGCAGCGTAGAACTAGCGGGAGCTGTTTGGGGGACAGATACGCAGTATTTT

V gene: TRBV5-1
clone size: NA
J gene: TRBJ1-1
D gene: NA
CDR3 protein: CASSLKGWGLNTEAFF
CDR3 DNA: TGCGCCAGCAGCTTGAAGGGGTGGGGGCTGAACACTGAAGCTTTCTTT